This T cell receptor beta chain was obtained from a study of radiation and T cells in renal cell carcinoma. In this sample, this clone turned up a few times. This table comes from immunoSEQ multiplex PCR, and its TCRdb copy is limited to in-frame clones, with some not included. The sample lists about 130,000 clones, roughly 84% occurring once. Germline V gives CDR1 SNHLY, CDR2 FYNNEI. After removal of 7 bases from V and 14 bases from J, the junction contained 19 bases not matched to a gene. CDR3 length: 14 amino acids. Sample time point: baseline pretreatment blood. Indicated treatment: 15 Gy SBRT to primary tumor, nephrectomy 4 weeks later.

Sequenced material: blood, taken from a patient whose treatment included radiotherapy and nephrectomy. The V call is TRBV2, the J call TRBJ1-2; 7 bases agree with TRBD1. The receptor's source is a woman in her fifties or sixties with renal cell carcinoma. For the CDR3, the DNA is TGTGCCAGCACTCTCCGGGACAGAAGGAGTAAGTCTACCTTC. It is translated as CASTLRDRRSKSTF.